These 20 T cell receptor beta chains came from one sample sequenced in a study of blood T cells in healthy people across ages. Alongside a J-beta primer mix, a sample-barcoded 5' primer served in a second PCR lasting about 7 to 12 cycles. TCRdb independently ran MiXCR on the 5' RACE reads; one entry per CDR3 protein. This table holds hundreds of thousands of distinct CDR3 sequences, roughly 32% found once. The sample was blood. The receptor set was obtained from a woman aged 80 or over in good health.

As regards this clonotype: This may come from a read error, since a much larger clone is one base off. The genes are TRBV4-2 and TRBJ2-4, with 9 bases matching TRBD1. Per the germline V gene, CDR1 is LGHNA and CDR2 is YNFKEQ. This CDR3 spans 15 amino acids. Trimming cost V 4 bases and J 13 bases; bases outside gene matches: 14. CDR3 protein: CASSRDWTGAYEQYF. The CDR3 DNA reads TGTGCCAGCAGCCGCGACTGGACAGGGGCCTATGAGCAGTACTTC.

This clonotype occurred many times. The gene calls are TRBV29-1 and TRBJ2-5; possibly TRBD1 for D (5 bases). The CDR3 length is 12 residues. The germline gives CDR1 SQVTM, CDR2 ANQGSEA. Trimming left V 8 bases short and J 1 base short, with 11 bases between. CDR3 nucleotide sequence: TGCAGCACATGGACATTCCAAGAGACCCAGTACTTC. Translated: CSTWTFQETQYF.

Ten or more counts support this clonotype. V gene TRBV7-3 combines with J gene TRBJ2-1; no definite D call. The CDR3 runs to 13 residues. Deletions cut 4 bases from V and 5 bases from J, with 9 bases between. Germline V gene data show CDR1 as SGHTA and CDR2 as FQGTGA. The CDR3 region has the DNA TGTGCCAGCAGCTCAACTCTCAACAATGAGCAGTTCTTC. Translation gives CASSSTLNNEQFF.

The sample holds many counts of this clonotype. CDR3 protein: CASSPWTSGVLIGYEQFF. DNA of the CDR3: TGTGCCAGCAGCCCTTGGACTAGCGGGGTTCTAATTGGGTATGAGCAGTTCTTC. V is TRBV7-2 and J is TRBJ2-1; 12 positions match TRBD2. The germline V gene encodes CDR1 SGHTA and CDR2 FQGNSA. The CDR3 is 18 residues long. Germline trimming cut 5 bases from V and 8 bases from J; bases unmatched to any gene: 16.

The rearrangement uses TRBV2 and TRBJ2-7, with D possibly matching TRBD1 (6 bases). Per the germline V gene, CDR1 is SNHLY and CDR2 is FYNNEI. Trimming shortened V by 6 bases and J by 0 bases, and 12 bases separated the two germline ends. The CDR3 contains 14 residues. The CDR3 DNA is TGTGCCAGCAGCGAACAGGGTCACTCCTACGAGCAGTACTTC. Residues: CASSEQGHSYEQYF.

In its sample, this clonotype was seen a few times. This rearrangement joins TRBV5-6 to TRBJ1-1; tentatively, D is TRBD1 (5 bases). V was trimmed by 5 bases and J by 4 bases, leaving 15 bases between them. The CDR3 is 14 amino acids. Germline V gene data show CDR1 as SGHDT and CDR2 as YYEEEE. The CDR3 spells CASRIGELATEAFF. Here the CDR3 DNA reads TGTGCCAGCAGAATAGGGGAGTTGGCCACTGAAGCTTTCTTT.

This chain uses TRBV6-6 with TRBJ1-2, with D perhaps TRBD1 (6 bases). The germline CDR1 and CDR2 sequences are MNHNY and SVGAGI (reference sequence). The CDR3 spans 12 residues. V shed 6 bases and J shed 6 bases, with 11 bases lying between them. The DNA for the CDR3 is TGTGCCAGCAGCCCCTACAGGGATGGCTACACCTTC. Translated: CASSPYRDGYTF.

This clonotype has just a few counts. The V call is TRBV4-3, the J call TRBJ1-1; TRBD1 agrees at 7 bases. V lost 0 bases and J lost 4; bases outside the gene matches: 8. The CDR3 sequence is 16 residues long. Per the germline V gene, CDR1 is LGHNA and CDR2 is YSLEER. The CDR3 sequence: CASSQETGVGSTEAFF. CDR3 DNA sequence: TGCGCCAGCAGCCAAGAAACAGGGGTAGGGAGCACTGAAGCTTTCTTT.

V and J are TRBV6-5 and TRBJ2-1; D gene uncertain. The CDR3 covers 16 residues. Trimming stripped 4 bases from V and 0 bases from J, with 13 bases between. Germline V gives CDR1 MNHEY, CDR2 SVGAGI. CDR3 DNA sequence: TGTGCCAGCAGTTGGAGAACGACAAGCTCCTACAATGAGCAGTTCTTC. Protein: CASSWRTTSSYNEQFF.

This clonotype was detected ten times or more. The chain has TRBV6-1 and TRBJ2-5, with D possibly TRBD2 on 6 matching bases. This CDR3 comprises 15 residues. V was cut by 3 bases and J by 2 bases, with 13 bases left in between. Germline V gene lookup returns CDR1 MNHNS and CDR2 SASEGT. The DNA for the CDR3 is TGTGCCAGCAGTGAGCAAAGGGACTTACAAGAGACCCAGTACTTC. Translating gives CASSEQRDLQETQYF.

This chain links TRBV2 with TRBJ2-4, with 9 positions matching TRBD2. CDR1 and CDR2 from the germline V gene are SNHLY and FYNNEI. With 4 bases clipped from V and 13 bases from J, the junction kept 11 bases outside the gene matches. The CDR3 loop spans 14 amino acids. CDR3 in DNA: TGTGCCAGCAGTGTAGGGCTAGCGGGAAATGAGCAGTACTTC. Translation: CASSVGLAGNEQYF.

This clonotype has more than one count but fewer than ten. The CDR3 reads CASSSGGRNSPLHF. In DNA, the CDR3 is TGTGCCAGCAGCTCGGGGGGAAGGAATTCACCCCTCCACTTT. The gene calls are TRBV7-2 and TRBJ1-6; possible D gene TRBD1, 5 bases. CDR1 is SGHTA and CDR2 is FQGNSA in the germline V gene. CDR3 length: 14 residues. The ends were cut back, 4 bases at V and 7 bases at J, with 11 bases in the middle.

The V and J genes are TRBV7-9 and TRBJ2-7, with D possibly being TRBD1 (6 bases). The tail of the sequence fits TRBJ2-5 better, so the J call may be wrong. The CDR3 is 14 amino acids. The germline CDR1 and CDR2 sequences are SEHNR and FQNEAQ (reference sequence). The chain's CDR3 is CASNSLGAQETQYF. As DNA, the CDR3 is TGTGCCAGCAATAGCTTGGGGGCGCAGGAGACCCAGTACTTC.

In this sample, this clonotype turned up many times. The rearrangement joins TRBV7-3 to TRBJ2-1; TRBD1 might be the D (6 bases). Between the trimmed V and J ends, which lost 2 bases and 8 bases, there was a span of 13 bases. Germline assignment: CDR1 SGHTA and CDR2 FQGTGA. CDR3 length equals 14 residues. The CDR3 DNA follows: TGTGCCAGCAGCTTAGGATCAGGGGACGATGAGCAGTTCTTC. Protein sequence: CASSLGSGDDEQFF.

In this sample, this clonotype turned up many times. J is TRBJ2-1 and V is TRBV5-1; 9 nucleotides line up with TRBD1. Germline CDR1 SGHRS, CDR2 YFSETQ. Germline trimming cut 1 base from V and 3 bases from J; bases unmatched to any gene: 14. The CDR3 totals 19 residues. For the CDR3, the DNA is TGCGCCAGCAGCTTGCGGGACAGGGCCAACCCTTCATACTACAATGAGCAGTTCTTC. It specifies CASSLRDRANPSYYNEQFF.

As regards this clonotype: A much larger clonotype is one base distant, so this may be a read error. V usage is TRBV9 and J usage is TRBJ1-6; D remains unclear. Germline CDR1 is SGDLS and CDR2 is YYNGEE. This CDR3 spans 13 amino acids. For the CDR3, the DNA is TGTGCCAGCAGCGTAGGACGAGATTCACCCCGCCACTTT. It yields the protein CASSVGRDSPRHF.

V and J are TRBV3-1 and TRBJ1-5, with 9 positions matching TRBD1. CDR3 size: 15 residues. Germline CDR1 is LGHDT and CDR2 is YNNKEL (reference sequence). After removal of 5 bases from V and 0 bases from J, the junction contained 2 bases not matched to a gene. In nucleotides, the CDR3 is TGTGCCAGCAGCACGGGACAGGGTAGCAATCAGCCCCAGCATTTT. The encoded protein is CASSTGQGSNQPQHF.

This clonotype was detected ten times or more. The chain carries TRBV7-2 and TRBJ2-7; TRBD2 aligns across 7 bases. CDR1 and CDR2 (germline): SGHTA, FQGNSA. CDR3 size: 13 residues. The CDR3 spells CGSGEGISYEQYF. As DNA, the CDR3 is TGTGGGTCCGGGGAGGGGATTTCCTACGAGCAGTACTTC.

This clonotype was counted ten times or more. The DNA of the CDR3 is TGTGCCAGCAGCTTCGGGGTCGGCGGGGAGCTGTTTTTT. Translation: CASSFGVGGELFF. The rearrangement uses TRBV7-9 and TRBJ2-2; maybe TRBD2 (5 bases). Germline V gives CDR1 SEHNR, CDR2 FQNEAQ (reference sequence). Trimming took off 3 bases at V and 7 bases at J, with 9 bases between the two ends. This CDR3 is 13 amino acids long.

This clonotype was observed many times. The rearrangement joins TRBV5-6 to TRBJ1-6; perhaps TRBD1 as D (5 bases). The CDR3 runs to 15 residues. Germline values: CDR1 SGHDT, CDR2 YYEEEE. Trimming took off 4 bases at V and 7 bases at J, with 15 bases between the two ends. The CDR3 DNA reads TGTGCCAGCAGCACAGCCGGGACCTCGAATTCACCCCTCCACTTT. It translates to CASSTAGTSNSPLHF.